This TCR beta chain stems from a study of OX40 agonist ivuxolimab in advanced cancers. Across the study: Recorded diagnoses for dose-escalation patients were hepatocellular carcinoma, melanoma, renal cell or head and neck cancer. Subjects had a mean age of about 65 years, with a range of about 23 to 79; roughly 83% were male. Overall study findings and caveats: Among T cells, CD8+ cells averaged more expanded clones than CD4+ cells.

Clones were sequenced by immunoSEQ multiplex PCR, and TCRdb holds only the in-frame ones, with some missing. The table has some 86,000 clones, about nine tenths seen once. Germline loops: CDR1 LNHDA, CDR2 SQIVND (reference sequence). Trimming removed 5 bases at V and 1 base at J, with 11 bases between. The CDR3 is 15 amino acids. About this clone: The target antigen is unknown.

The source was CD4+ or CD8+ T cells sorted from blood, collected in a trial of the OX40 agonist ivuxolimab. This chain links TRBV19 with TRBJ2-2; perhaps TRBD1 as D (5 bases). This clonotype was sampled from an adult with an advanced solid tumor such as melanoma, head and neck, liver or kidney cancer. The CDR3 here is CASSPRQMNTGELFF. CDR3 bases: TGTGCCAGTAGTCCCCGACAGATGAACACCGGGGAGCTGTTTTTT.